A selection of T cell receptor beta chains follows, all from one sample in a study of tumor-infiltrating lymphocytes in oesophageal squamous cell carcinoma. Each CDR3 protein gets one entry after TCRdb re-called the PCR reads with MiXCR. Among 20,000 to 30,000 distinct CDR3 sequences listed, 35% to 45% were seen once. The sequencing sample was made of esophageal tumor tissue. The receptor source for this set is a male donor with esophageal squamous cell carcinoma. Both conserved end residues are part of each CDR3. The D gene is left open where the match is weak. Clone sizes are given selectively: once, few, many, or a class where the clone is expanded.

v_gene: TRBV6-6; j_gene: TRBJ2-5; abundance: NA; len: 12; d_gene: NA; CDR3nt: TGTGCCAGCAGGACGATAGGGGAGACCCAGTACTTC; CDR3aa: CASRTIGETQYF
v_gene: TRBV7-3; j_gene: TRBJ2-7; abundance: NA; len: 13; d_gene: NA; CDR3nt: TGTGCCAGCAGCTTAGAGGTCTCCTACGAGCAGTACTTC; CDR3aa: CASSLEVSYEQYF
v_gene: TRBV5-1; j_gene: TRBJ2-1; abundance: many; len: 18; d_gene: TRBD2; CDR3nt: TGCGCCAGCAGCTTGACAGCGAAAGGGACTAGCGGAAACAATGAGCAGTTCTTC; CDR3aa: CASSLTAKGTSGNNEQFF
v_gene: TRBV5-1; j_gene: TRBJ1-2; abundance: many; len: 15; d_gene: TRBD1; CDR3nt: TGCGCCAGCAGCTCCGGACAGGGGCAGGTCTATGGCTACACCTTC; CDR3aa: CASSSGQGQVYGYTF
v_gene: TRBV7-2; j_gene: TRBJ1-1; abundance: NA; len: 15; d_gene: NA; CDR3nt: TGTGCCAGCAGCTTAGTCGGGTGGATGAACACTGAAGCTTTCTTT; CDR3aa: CASSLVGWMNTEAFF
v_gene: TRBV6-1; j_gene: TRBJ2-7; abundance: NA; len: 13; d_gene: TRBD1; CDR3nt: TGTGCCAGCAGCAGACAGGGGGCCAACGAGCAGTACTTC; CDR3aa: CASSRQGANEQYF
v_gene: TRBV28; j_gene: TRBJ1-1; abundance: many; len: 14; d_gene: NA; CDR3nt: TGTGCCAGCAGAACCCCTGGGGGGCGGCGTGAAGCTTTCTTT; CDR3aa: CASRTPGGRREAFF
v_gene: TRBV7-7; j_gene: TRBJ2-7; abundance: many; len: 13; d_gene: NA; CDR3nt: TGTGCTATCCGGAATTCCTCCTACAATGAGCAGTACTTC; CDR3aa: CAIRNSSYNEQYF
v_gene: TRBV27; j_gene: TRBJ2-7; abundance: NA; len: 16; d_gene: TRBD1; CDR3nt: TGTGCCAGCAGTTTATCGAGAAGGACAGGGGTCTACGAGCAGTACTTC; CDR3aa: CASSLSRRTGVYEQYF
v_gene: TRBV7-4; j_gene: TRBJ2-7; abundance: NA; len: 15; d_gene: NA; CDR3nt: TGTGCCAGCAGCTTAGTCGATGCAGGGACGGACGAGCAGTACTTC; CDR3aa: CASSLVDAGTDEQYF
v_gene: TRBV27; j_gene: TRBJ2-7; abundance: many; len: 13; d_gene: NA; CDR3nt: TGTGCCAGCAGTGCCCCCAGGGGGGGTGAGCAGTACTTC; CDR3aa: CASSAPRGGEQYF
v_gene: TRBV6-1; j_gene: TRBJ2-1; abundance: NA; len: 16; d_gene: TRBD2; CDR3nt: TGTGCCAGCAGTCCAATACTAGCGGGATCCTACAATGAGCAGTTCTTC; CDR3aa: CASSPILAGSYNEQFF
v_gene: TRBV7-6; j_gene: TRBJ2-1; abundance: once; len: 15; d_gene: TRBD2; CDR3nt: TGTGCTAGCAGCTTATTAGCGGGGGGCCTAAATGAGCAGTTCTTC; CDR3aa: CASSLLAGGLNEQFF
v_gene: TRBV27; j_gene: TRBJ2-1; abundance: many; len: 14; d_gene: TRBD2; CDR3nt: TGTGCCACCTACCTAGCGGGGGGTGACAATGAGCAGTTCTTC; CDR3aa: CATYLAGGDNEQFF
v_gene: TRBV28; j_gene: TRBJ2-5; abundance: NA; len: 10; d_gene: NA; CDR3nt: TGTGCCAGCAGTTCTAGCCCCCACGACTTC; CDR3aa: CASSSSPHDF
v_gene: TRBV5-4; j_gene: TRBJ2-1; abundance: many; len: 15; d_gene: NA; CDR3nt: TGTGCCAGCAGCTTGGCCGAGGGAGAAGTTAATGAGCAGTTCTTC; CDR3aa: CASSLAEGEVNEQFF
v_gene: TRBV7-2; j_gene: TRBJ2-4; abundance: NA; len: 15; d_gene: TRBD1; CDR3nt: TGTGCCAGCAGCTTGCGGACAGGGGGGACCGGGGAGCTGTACTTC; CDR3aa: CASSLRTGGTGELYF
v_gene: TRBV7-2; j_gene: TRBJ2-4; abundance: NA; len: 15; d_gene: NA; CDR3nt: TGTGCCAGCAGCTCATCTCTAAGGGACGTGGACATTCAGTACTTC; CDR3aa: CASSSSLRDVDIQYF
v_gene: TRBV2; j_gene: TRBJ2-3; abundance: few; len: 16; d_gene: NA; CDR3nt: TGTGCCAGCAGTGATGAACCCGGGGCCCTTACAGATACGCAGTATTTT; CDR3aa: CASSDEPGALTDTQYF
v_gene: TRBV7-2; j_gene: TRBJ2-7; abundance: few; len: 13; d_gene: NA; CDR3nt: TGTGCCAGCAGCCCGTACAGAGGAGTCGAGCAGTACTTC; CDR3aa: CASSPYRGVEQYF
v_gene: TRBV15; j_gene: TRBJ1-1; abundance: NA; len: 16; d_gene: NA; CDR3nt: TGTGCCACCAGCAGGGACTACAGGGTTATGAACACTGAAGCTTTCTTT; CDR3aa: CATSRDYRVMNTEAFF
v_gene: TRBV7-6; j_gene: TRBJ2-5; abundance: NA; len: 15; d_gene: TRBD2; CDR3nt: TGTGCCAGCAGCTTAGCGGGACTAGCGGGAGAGACCCAGTACTTC; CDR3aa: CASSLAGLAGETQYF
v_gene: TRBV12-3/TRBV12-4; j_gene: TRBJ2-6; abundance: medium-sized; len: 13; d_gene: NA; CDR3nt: TGTGCCAGCAGTTCGTTGGGGGCCAACGTCCTGACTTTC; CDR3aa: CASSSLGANVLTF
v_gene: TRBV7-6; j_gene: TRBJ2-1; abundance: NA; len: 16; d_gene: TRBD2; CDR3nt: TGTGCCAGCAGCTTAGCGACTAGCGGGACAAGGAATGAGCAGTTCTTC; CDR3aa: CASSLATSGTRNEQFF
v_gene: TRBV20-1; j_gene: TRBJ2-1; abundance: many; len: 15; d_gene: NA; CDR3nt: TGCAGTGCTAGAGATATGAGGGGTAGCATCGATGAGCAGTTCTTC; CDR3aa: CSARDMRGSIDEQFF
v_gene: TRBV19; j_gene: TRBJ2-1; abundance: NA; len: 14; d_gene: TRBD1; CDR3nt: TGTGCCAGTAGTAGGGGACAGGGAGGCAATGAGCAGTTCTTC; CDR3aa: CASSRGQGGNEQFF
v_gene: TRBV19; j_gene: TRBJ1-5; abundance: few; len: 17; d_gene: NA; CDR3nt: TGTGCCAGTAGTATAGACCGGGGCAGGCCTAACAATCAGCCCCAGCATTTT; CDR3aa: CASSIDRGRPNNQPQHF
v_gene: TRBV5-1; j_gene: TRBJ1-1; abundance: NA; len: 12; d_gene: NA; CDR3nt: TGCGCCAGCAGCTCGACGGGACCTGAAGCTTTCTTT; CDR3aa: CASSSTGPEAFF
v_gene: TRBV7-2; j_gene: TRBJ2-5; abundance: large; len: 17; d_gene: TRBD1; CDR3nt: TGTGCCAGCAGCTTAGCTTTGGGACAGTCGCGAAAAGAGACCCAGTACTTC; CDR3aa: CASSLALGQSRKETQYF
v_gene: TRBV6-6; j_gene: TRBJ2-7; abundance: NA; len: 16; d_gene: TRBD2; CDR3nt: TGTGCCAGCAGTTACTTGGGACTAGCGGGAGTTAACGAGCAGTACTTC; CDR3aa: CASSYLGLAGVNEQYF
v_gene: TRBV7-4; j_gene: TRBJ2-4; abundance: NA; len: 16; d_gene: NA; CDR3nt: TGTGCCAGCAGCTTAGGCAGCCGGATCGGTAATTCACCCCTCCACTTC; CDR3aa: CASSLGSRIGNSPLHF
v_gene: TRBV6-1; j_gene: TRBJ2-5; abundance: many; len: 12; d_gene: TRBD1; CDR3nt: TGTGCCGTTTGGGACAGGGAAGAGACCCAGTACTTC; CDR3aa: CAVWDREETQYF
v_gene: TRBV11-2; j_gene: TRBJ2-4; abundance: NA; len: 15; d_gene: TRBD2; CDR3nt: TGTGCCAGCAGCCAAGGGACTAGCCGGAAAAACATTCAGTACTTC; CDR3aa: CASSQGTSRKNIQYF
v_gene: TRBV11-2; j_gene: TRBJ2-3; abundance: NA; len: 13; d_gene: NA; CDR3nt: TGTGCCAGCAGCTCTCTCGGGGGTGGGGCGTTGTCCTTC; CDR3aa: CASSSLGGGALSF
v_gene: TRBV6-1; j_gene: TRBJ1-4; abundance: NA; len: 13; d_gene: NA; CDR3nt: TGTGCCAGCAGTGCCGGGACGGCGGAAAAACTGTTTTTT; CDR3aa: CASSAGTAEKLFF
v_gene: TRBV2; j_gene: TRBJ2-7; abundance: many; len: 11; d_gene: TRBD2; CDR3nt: TGTGCCAGGGGGACTAGTAACGAGCAGTACTTC; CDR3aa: CARGTSNEQYF
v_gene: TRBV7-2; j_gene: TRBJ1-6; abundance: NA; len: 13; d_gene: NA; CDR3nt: TGTGCCAGCAGCGCTGTTGGGGGGGGCGAGCAGTACTTT; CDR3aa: CASSAVGGGEQYF
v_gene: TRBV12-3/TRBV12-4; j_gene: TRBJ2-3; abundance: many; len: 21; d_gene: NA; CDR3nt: TGTGCCAGCAGTGGGACACCCGGGGGATCCGTTCCCATCCCCACCAAGGATACGCAGTATTTT; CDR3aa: CASSGTPGGSVPIPTKDTQYF
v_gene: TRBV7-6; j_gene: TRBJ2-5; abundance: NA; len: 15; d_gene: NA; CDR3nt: TGTGCCAGCAGCTTAGCGCGTGGGTACCAAGAGACCCAGTACTTC; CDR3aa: CASSLARGYQETQYF
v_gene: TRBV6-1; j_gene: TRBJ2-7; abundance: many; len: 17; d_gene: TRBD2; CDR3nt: TGTGCCAGCAAGCGCTCCCTAGCGGGGGGGGATACCTACGAGCAGTACTTC; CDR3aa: CASKRSLAGGDTYEQYF
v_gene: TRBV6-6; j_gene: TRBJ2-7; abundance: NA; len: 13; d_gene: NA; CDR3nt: TGTGCCAGCAGTGTTGCCAGCTCCTACGAGCAGTACTTC; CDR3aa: CASSVASSYEQYF
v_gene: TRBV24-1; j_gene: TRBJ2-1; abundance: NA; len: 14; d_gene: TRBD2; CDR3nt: TGTGCCACCAGTGACCCCGGGACTAGCTATGAGCAGTTCTTC; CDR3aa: CATSDPGTSYEQFF
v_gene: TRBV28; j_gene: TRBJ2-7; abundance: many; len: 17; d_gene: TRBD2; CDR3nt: TGTGCCAGCAGTTTGGAACCGGGACTAGCGCTCTCCTACGAGCAGTACTTC; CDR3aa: CASSLEPGLALSYEQYF
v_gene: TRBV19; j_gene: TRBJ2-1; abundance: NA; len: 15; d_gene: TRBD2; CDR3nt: TGTGCCAGTACCTATGCCGAGGCGGGGGGTGGTGAGCAGTTCTTC; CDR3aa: CASTYAEAGGGEQFF
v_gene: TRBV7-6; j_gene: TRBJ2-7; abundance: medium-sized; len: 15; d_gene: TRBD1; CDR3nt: TGTGCCAGCAGCTTAGGACAGGGGGTCTCCTACGAGCAGTACTTC; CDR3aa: CASSLGQGVSYEQYF
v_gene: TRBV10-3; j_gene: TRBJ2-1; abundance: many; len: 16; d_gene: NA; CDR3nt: TGTGCCATCAGTGAGTCAGGCCTAGGTCAGTCCAATGAGCAGTTCTTC; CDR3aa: CAISESGLGQSNEQFF
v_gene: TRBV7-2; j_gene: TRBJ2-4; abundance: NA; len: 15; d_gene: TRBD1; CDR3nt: TGTGCCAGCAGCCCGCGGACAGGGGGCTCGGGGAAGCAGTACTTC; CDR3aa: CASSPRTGGSGKQYF
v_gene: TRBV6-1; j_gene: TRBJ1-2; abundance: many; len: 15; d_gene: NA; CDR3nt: TGTGCCAGCAGTCCCTCTAGGGGGGGCAACTATGGCTACACCTTC; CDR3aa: CASSPSRGGNYGYTF
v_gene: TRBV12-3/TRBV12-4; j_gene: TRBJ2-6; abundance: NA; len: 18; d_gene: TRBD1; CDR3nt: TGTGCCAGCAGTTTAGGAGGGGGCCCTAGGTCTGGGGCCAACGTCCTGACTTTC; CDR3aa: CASSLGGGPRSGANVLTF
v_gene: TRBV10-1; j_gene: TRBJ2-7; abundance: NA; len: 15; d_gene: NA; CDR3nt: TGCGCCAGCAGTCGTGGGCAGATCCCCACCTACGAGCAGTACTTC; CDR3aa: CASSRGQIPTYEQYF
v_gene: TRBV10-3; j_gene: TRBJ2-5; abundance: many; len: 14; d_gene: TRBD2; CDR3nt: TGTGCCATCGGACTAGCGGGGGGGCCGGGGACCCAGTACTTC; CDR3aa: CAIGLAGGPGTQYF
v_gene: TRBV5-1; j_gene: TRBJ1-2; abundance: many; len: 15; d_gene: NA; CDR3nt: TGCGCCAGCAGCTTGGATTTGGGGCTGGGTTATGGCTACACCTTC; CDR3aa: CASSLDLGLGYGYTF
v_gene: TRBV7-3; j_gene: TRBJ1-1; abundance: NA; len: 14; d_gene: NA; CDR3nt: TGTGCCAGCAGCTCAGGACCCTTGAACACTGAAGCTTTCTTT; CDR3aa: CASSSGPLNTEAFF
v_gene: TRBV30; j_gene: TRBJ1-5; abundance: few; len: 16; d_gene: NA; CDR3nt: TGTGCCTGGAGTGCGCCCCCCGGGTATCCGGGACAGCCCCAGCATTTT; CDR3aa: CAWSAPPGYPGQPQHF
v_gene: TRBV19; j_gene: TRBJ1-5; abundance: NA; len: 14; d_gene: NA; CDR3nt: TGTGCCAGTAGTGGGGCGGGCCGGTTGGAGCCCCAGCATTTT; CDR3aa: CASSGAGRLEPQHF